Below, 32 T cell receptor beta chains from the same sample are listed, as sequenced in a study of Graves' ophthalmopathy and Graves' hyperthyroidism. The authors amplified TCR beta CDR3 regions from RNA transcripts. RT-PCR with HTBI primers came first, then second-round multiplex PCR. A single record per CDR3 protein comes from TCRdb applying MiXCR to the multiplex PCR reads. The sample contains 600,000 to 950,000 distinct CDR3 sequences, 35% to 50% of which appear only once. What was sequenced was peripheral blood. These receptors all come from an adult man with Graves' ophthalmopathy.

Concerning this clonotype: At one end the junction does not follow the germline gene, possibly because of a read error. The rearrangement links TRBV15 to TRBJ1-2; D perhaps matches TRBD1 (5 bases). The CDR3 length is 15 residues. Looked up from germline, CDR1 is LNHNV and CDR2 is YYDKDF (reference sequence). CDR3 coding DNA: TGTGCCGCCAGCAGAGATCTTGAGGGAATTCGGGGCTACGCCTTC. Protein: CAASRDLEGIRGYAF.

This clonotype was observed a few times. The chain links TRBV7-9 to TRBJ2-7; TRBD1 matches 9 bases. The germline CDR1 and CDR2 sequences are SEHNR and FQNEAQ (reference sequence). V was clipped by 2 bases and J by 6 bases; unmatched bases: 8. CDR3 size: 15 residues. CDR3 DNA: TGTGCCAGCAGCTTAACAGGGGGCGCTTGGGGCGAGCAGTACTTC. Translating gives CASSLTGGAWGEQYF.

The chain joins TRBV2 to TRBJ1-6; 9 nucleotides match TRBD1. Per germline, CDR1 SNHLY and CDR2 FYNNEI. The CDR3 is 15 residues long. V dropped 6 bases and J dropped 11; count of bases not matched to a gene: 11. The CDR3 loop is CASSLGPGQGAPLHF. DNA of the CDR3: TGTGCCAGCAGCTTGGGGCCGGGACAGGGAGCACCCCTCCACTTT.

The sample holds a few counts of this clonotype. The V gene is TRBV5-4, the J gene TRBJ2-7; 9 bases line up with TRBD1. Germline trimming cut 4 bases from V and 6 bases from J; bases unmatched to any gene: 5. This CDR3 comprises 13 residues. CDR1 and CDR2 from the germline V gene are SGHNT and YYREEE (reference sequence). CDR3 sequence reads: CASSPRDRVEQYF. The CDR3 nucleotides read TGTGCCAGCAGCCCCCGGGACAGGGTCGAGCAGTACTTC.

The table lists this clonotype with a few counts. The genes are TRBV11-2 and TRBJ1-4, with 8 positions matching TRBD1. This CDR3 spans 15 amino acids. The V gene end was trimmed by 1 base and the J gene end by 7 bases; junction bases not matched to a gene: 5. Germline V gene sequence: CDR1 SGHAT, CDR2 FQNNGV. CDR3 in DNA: TGTGCCAGCAGCTTAGGTGGACAGGGAATTGAAAAACTGTTTTTT. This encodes CASSLGGQGIEKLFF.

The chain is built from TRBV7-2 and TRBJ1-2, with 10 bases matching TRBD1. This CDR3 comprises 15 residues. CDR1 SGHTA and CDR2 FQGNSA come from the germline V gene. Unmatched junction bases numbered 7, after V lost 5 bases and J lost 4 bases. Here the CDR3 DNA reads TGTGCCAGCAGCGGAGGCCGGGACAGGGGCTATGGCTACACCTTC. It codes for CASSGGRDRGYGYTF. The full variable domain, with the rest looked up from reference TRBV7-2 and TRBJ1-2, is GAGVSQSPSNKVTEKGKDVELRCDPISGHTALYWYRQSLGQGLEFLIYFQGNSAPDKSGLPSDRFSAERTGGSVSTLTIQRTQQEDSAVYLCASSGGRDRGYGYTFGSGTRLTVV.

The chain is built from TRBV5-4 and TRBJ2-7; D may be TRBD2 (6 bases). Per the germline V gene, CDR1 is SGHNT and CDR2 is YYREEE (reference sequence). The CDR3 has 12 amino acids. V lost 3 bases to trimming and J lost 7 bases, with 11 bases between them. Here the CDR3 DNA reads TGTGCCAGCAGCTGGGGTCGGGGGGAGCAGTACTTC. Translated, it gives CASSWGRGEQYF. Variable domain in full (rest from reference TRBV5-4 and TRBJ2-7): ETGVTQSPTHLIKTRGQQVTLRCSSQSGHNTVSWYQQALGQGPQFIFQYYREEENGRGNFPPRFSGLQFPNYSSELNVNALELDDSALYLCASSWGRGEQYFGPGTRLTVT.

Here the CDR3 reads CASIDSGTGELFF. CDR3 nucleotide sequence: TGTGCCAGCATTGATTCGGGCACCGGGGAGCTGTTTTTT. This chain joins TRBV25-1 and TRBJ2-2, with D unclear. The V end was cut by 7 bases, the J end by 4 bases, with 10 bases between. Germline CDR1 and CDR2: MGHDK and SYGVNS. This CDR3 is built from 13 residues.

The CDR3 bases are TGTGCCAGCAGCCCCGGGACAGCGCGTAGTTCACCCCTCCACTTT. This sequence encodes CASSPGTARSSPLHF. The chain combines TRBV7-9 with TRBJ1-6, with 7 bases aligning to TRBD1. The CDR3 contains 15 residues. Losses at the gene ends were 5 bases for V and 9 bases for J; bases not matched to a gene: 10. CDR1 and CDR2 (germline): SEHNR, FQNEAQ (reference sequence).

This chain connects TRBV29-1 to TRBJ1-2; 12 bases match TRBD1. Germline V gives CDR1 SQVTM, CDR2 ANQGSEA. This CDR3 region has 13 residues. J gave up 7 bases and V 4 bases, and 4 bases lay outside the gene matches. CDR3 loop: CSVGDRGLSGYTF. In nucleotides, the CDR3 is TGCAGCGTTGGGGACAGGGGGCTGTCTGGCTACACCTTC.

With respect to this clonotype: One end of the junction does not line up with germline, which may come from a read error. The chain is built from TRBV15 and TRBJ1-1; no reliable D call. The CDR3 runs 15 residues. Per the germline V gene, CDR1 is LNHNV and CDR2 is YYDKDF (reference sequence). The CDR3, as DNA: TGTGCCACTAGCAGAGCTAGGTCTTCGAACACTGAAGCTTTCTTT. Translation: CATSRARSSNTEAFF.

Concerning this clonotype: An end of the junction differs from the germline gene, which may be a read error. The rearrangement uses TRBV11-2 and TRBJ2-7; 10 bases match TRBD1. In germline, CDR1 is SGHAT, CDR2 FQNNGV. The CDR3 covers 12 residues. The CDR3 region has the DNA TGTGCCAGCAGCTTAGATCGAGACAGGGGGCGCTGG. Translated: CASSLDRDRGRW.

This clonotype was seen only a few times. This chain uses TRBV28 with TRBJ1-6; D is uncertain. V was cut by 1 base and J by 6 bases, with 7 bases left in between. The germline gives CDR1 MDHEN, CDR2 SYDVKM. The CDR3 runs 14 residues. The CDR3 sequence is CASSLSRLNSPLHF. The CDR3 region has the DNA TGTGCCAGCAGTTTATCCAGGCTTAATTCACCCCTCCACTTT.

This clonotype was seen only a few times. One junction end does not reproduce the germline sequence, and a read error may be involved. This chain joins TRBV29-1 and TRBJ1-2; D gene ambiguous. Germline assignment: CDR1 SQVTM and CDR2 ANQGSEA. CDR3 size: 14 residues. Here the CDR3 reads CAWSVGPTTTGYTF. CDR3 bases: TGTGCCTGGAGTGTGGGCCCCACAACGACGGGCTACACCTTC. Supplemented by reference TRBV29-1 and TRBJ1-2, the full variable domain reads SAVISQKPSRDICQRGTSLTIQCQVDSQVTMMFWYRQQPGQSLTLIATANQGSEATYESGFVIDKFPISRPNLTFSTLTVSNMSPEDSSIYLCAWSVGPTTTGYTFGSGTRLTVV.

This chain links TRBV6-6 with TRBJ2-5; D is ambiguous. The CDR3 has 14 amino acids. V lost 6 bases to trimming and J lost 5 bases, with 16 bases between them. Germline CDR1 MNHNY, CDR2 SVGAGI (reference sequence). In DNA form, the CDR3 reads TGTGCCAGCAGACCCTATGGGGTGGAGGAGACCCAGTACTTC. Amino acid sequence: CASRPYGVEETQYF.

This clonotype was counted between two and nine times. The DNA for the CDR3 is TGTGCCAGCAGCTTGGCCTCCAGGGGGTTCAACACTGAAGCTTTCTTT. This codes for CASSLASRGFNTEAFF. The chain uses TRBV7-2 and TRBJ1-1; 7 bases agree with TRBD1. The CDR3 is 16 amino acids. The trim removed 3 bases at V and 2 bases at J, leaving 9 bases unmatched. Per germline, CDR1 SGHTA and CDR2 FQGNSA.

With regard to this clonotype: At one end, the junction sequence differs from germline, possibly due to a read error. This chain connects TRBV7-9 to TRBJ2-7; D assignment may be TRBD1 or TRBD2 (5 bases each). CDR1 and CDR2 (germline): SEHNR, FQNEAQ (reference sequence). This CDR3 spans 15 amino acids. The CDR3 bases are TGTGCCAGCAGTTTAGTACGGGACGAAAGGTACGAGCAGTACTTC. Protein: CASSLVRDERYEQYF.

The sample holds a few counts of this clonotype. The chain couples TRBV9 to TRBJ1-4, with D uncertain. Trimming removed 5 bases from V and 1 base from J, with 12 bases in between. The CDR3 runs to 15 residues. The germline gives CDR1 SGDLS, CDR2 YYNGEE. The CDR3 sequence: CASSESTLTNEKLFF. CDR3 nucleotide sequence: TGTGCCAGCAGTGAGAGTACTTTAACTAATGAAAAACTGTTTTTT.

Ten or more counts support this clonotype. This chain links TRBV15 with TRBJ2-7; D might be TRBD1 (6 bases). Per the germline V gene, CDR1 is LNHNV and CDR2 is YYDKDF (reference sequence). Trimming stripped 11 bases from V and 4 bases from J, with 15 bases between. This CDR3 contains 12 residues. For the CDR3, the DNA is TGTGCCGCTAGGGACAAAAATTACGAGCAGTACTTC. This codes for CAARDKNYEQYF.

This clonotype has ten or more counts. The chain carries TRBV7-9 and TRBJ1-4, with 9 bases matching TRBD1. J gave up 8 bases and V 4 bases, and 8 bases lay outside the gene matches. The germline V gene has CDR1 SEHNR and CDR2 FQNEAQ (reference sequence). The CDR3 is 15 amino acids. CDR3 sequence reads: CASSSTGTGREKLFF. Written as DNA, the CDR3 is TGTGCCAGCAGCTCGACCGGGACAGGGAGGGAAAAACTGTTTTTT.

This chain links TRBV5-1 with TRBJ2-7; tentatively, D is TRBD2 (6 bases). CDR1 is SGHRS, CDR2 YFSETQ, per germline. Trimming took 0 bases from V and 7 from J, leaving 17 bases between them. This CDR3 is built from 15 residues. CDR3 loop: CASSLVGGTGSEQYF. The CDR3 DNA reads TGCGCCAGCAGCTTGGTGGGGGGTACGGGGTCGGAGCAGTACTTC.

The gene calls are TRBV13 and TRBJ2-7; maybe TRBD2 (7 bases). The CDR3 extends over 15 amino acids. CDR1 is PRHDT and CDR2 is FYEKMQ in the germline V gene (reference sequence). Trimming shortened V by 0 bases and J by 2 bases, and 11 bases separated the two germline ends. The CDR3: CASSLGGGGAYEQYF. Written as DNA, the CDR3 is TGTGCCAGCAGCTTAGGAGGGGGGGGGGCCTACGAGCAGTACTTC.

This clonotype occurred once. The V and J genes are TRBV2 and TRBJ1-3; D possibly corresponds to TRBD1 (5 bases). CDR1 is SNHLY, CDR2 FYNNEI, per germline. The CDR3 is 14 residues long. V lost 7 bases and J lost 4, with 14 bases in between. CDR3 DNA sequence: TGTGCCAGCACCCCAGGGAACTTGGGAAACACCATATATTTT. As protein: CASTPGNLGNTIYF. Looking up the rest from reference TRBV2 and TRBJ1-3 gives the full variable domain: EPEVTQTPSHQVTQMGQEVILRCVPISNHLYFYWYRQILGQKVEFLVSFYNNEISEKSEIFDDQFSVERPDGSNFTLKIRSTKLEDSAMYFCASTPGNLGNTIYFGEGSWLTVV.

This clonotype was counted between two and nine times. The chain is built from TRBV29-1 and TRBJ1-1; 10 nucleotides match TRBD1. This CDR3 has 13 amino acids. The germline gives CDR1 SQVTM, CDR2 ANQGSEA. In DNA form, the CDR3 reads TGCAGTGCCCCGGACAGGGGGGAGGCTGAAGCTTTCTTT. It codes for CSAPDRGEAEAFF. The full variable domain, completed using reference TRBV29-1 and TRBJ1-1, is SAVISQKPSRDICQRGTSLTIQCQVDSQVTMMFWYRQQPGQSLTLIATANQGSEATYESGFVIDKFPISRPNLTFSTLTVSNMSPEDSSIYLCSAPDRGEAEAFFGQGTRLTVV.

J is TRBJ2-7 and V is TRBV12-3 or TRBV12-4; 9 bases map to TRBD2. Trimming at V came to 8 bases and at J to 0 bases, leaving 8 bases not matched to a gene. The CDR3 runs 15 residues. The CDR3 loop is CASSRTSGLSYEQYF. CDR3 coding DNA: TGTGCCAGCTCTCGCACTAGCGGGCTCTCCTACGAGCAGTACTTC.

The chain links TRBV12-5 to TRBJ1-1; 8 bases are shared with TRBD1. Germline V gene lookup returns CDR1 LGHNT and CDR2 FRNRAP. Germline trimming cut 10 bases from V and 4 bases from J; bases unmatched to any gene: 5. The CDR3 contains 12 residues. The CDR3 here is CATTDRGTEAFF. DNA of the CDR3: TGTGCTACTACAGACAGGGGCACTGAAGCTTTCTTT.

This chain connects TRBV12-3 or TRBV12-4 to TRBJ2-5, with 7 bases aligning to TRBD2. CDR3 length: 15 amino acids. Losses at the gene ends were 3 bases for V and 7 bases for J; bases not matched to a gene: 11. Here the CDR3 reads CASSLFGREGGTQYF. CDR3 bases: TGTGCCAGCAGTTTGTTTGGCAGGGAGGGCGGGACCCAGTACTTC.

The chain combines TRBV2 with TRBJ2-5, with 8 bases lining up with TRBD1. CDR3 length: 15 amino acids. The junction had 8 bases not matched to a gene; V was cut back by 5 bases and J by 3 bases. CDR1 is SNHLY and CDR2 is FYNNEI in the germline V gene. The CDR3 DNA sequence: TGTGCCAGCAGTCTCGGGGACAGGAAAAAAGAGACCCAGTACTTC. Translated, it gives CASSLGDRKKETQYF. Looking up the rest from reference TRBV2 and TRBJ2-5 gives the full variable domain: EPEVTQTPSHQVTQMGQEVILRCVPISNHLYFYWYRQILGQKVEFLVSFYNNEISEKSEIFDDQFSVERPDGSNFTLKIRSTKLEDSAMYFCASSLGDRKKETQYFGPGTRLLVL.

The CDR3 spells CASTTQGIHEQYF. The DNA of the CDR3 is TGCGCCAGCACAACCCAGGGGATCCACGAGCAGTACTTC. V gene TRBV5-1 combines with J gene TRBJ2-7; D possibly corresponds to TRBD1 (6 bases). CDR1 is SGHRS, CDR2 YFSETQ, per germline. The germline V and J ends were trimmed by 6 bases and 5 bases, with 15 bases remaining between them. The CDR3 runs to 13 residues. The full variable domain, completed using reference TRBV5-1 and TRBJ2-7, is KAGVTQTPRYLIKTRGQQVTLSCSPISGHRSVSWYQQTPGQGLQFLFEYFSETQRNKGNFPGRFSGRQFSNSRSEMNVSTLELGDSALYLCASTTQGIHEQYFGPGTRLTVT.

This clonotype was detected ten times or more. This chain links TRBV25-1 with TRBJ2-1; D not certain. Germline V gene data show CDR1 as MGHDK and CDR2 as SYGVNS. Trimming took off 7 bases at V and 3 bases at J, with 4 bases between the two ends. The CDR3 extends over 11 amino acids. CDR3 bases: TGTGCCAGCACCGTCTACAATGAGCAGTTCTTC. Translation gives CASTVYNEQFF.

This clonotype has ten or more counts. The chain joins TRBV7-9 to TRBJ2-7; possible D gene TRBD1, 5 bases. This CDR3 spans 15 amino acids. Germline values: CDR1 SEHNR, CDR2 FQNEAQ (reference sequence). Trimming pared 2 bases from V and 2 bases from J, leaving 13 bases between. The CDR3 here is CASSLWQGRTYEQYF. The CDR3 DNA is TGTGCCAGCAGCTTATGGCAGGGCCGGACCTACGAGCAGTACTTC.

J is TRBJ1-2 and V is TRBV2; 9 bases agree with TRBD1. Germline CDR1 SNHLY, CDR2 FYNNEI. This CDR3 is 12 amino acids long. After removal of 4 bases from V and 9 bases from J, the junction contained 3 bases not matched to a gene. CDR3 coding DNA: TGTGCCAGCAGTGTACAGGGGGCGAGCTACACCTTC. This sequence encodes CASSVQGASYTF.